This passage covers 22 T cell receptor beta chains from one sample sequenced in a study of blood T cells in healthy people across ages. For the second PCR, which ran for about 7 to 12 cycles, a sample-barcoded 5' primer and a J-beta primer mix were used. MiXCR, run by TCRdb on the 5' RACE reads, gives a single entry per CDR3 protein. The sample has roughly 1.9 million distinct CDR3 sequences, around 40% seen once. Material: blood. The receptors originated from a human donor in good health.

This clonotype was seen a few times. The V call is TRBV11-2, the J call TRBJ1-2; tentatively, D is TRBD1 (5 bases). This CDR3 has 17 residues. The germline V and J ends were trimmed by 6 bases and 8 bases, with 28 bases remaining between them. Germline V CDR1 and CDR2: SGHAT, FQNNGV. CDR3 nucleotide sequence: TGTGCCAGCAGTCCGACCCCTCGTGGCAGGGACCACTCCGGCTACACCTTC. Translating gives CASSPTPRGRDHSGYTF. The variable domain in full, with the rest retrieved from reference TRBV11-2 and TRBJ1-2, is EAGVAQSPRYKIIEKRQSVAFWCNPISGHATLYWYQQILGQGPKLLIQFQNNGVVDDSQLPKDRFSAERLKGVDSTLKIQPAKLEDSAVYLCASSPTPRGRDHSGYTFGSGTRLTVV.

This clonotype was detected once. This chain uses TRBV6-5 with TRBJ2-1; 8 bases are shared with TRBD2. Germline V gene data show CDR1 as MNHEY and CDR2 as SVGAGI. V dropped 7 bases and J dropped 10; count of bases not matched to a gene: 6. This CDR3 contains 12 residues. The CDR3 protein is CASKLGLGEQFF. CDR3 in DNA: TGTGCCAGCAAATTGGGACTAGGGGAGCAGTTCTTC.

This clonotype has more than one count but fewer than ten. Being one base from a much bigger clone, this may be a read error. This chain's CDR3 is CASSPDDSGASVLTF. As DNA, the CDR3 is TGTGCCAGCAGCCCCGACGACTCTGGGGCCAGCGTCCTGACTTTC. The genes are TRBV4-2 and TRBJ2-6; D may be TRBD1 (5 bases). Germline CDR1 LGHNA, CDR2 YNFKEQ. This CDR3 spans 15 amino acids.

The chain joins TRBV3-1 to TRBJ2-7, with a possible D match to TRBD1 (6 bases). V was shortened by 4 bases and J by 4 bases, with 17 bases between the two germline ends. The CDR3 consists of 15 residues. CDR1 is LGHDT, CDR2 YNNKEL, per germline (reference sequence). The CDR3 DNA is TGTGCCAGCAGCCGCTCCGGGACACCCGTGTACGAGCAGTACTTC. Protein: CASSRSGTPVYEQYF.

The V gene is TRBV5-1, the J gene TRBJ2-1; a possible D gene is TRBD2 (5 bases). The V end was cut by 0 bases, the J end by 9 bases, with 13 bases between. The CDR3 sequence is 14 residues long. CDR1 is SGHRS, CDR2 YFSETQ, per germline. The CDR3 sequence: CASSLERGRVEQFF. The CDR3 DNA reads TGCGCCAGCAGCTTGGAACGGGGTCGGGTTGAGCAGTTCTTC.

CDR3 in amino acids: CATSEKQVKNNEQFF. The DNA for the CDR3 is TGTGCCACCAGTGAAAAACAGGTAAAGAACAATGAGCAGTTCTTC. This chain uses TRBV24-1 with TRBJ2-1, with a possible D match to TRBD1 (5 bases). The V gene lost 4 bases and the J gene lost 5 bases, with 14 bases spanning the gap. The CDR3 is 15 amino acids. Germline V gene sequence: CDR1 KGHDR, CDR2 SFDVKD.

The V gene is TRBV11-1, the J gene TRBJ2-6, with a weak D call TRBD2 (5 bases). The CDR3 extends over 21 amino acids. V gave up 1 base and J gave up 0 bases, with 22 bases separating them. Germline-derived CDR1 and CDR2 are SGHAT and FQDESV (reference sequence). CDR3 DNA: TGTGCCAGCAGCTTAGAGCGCTCCCGGGAAGGGTCCCTCTCTGGGGCCAACGTCCTGACTTTC. It encodes CASSLERSREGSLSGANVLTF.

This clonotype appeared a few times. The gene calls are TRBV10-3 and TRBJ1-1; 9 bases fit TRBD1. This CDR3 is 16 amino acids long. The germline CDR1 and CDR2 sequences are ENHRY and SYGVKD. V dropped 3 bases and J dropped 4; count of bases not matched to a gene: 9. The CDR3 DNA reads TGTGCCATCAGTGACCACAGGGGGCGGGTGACCACTGAAGCTTTCTTT. It specifies CAISDHRGRVTTEAFF.

The chain has TRBV5-1 and TRBJ1-1, with D possibly being TRBD1 (6 bases). The CDR3 is made up of 13 amino acids. Germline-derived CDR1 and CDR2 are SGHRS and YFSETQ. With 4 bases removed from V and 11 bases from J, the gap between germline ends came to 18 bases. The CDR3 coding sequence is TGCGCCAGCAGCGTCGAACAGGGTATGGCCGCTTTCTTT. It specifies CASSVEQGMAAFF.

The chain combines TRBV30 with TRBJ2-5, with D tentatively TRBD2 (6 bases). The CDR3 runs to 15 residues. The V and J ends lost 2 bases and 1 base respectively, with 14 bases between them. The V gene's germline CDR1 is GTSNPN and CDR2 SVGIG (reference sequence). The CDR3 DNA follows: TGTGCCTGGAGTCATTCGGCGGGGACCCAAGAGACCCAGTACTTC. This codes for CAWSHSAGTQETQYF. Full variable domain (missing parts from reference TRBV30 and TRBJ2-5): SQTIHQWPATLVQPVGSPLSLECTVEGTSNPNLYWYRQAAGRGLQLLFYSVGIGQISSEVPQNLSASRPQDRQFILSSKKLLLSDSGFYLCAWSHSAGTQETQYFGPGTRLLVL.

J is TRBJ2-5 and V is TRBV20-1; possible D gene TRBD2, 6 bases. This CDR3 is 14 amino acids long. The germline V and J ends were trimmed by 0 bases and 4 bases, with 12 bases remaining between them. In germline, CDR1 is DFQATT, CDR2 SNEGSKA (reference sequence). CDR3 sequence: CSARDFRAGETQYF. In DNA form, the CDR3 reads TGCAGTGCTAGAGATTTTCGAGCGGGAGAGACCCAGTACTTC.

V is TRBV10-3 and J is TRBJ2-1, with 10 bases matching TRBD2. The CDR3 has 19 residues. Germline CDR1 is ENHRY and CDR2 is SYGVKD. Germline trimming cut 6 bases from V and 5 bases from J; bases unmatched to any gene: 19. CDR3 bases: TGTGCCATCAGCTCGATCCATAGCGGGGGGCAATTGGGTGACAATGAGCAGTTCTTC. Translation gives CAISSIHSGGQLGDNEQFF.

This clonotype has only a few counts. This chain links TRBV20-1 with TRBJ2-5, with D maybe TRBD2 (6 bases). Germline loops: CDR1 DFQATT, CDR2 SNEGSKA (reference sequence). V was cut by 6 bases and J by 0 bases, with 17 bases left in between. The CDR3 has 15 residues. The CDR3 spells CSAPRVGGYQETQYF. The CDR3, as DNA: TGCAGTGCACCCAGGGTGGGGGGTTACCAAGAGACCCAGTACTTC.

The chain combines TRBV20-1 with TRBJ2-3; D gene unclear. The J call may be faulty, since TRBJ1-5 better matches the DNA end. The CDR3 is 13 residues long. CDR1 and CDR2 from the germline V gene are DFQATT and SNEGSKA (reference sequence). The CDR3 bases are TGCAGTGCTAGACGGCAGCACAATCAGCCCCAGCATTTT. Translated, it gives CSARRQHNQPQHF.

Only a few counts were recorded for this clonotype. The rearrangement uses TRBV20-1 and TRBJ2-1; perhaps TRBD2 as D (6 bases). Germline CDR1 DFQATT, CDR2 SNEGSKA (reference sequence). The CDR3 extends over 14 amino acids. V dropped 2 bases and J dropped 7 bases, with 15 bases sitting between them. The chain's CDR3 is CSARKGGVRNEQFF. CDR3 nucleotides: TGCAGTGCTAGAAAAGGCGGGGTACGGAATGAGCAGTTCTTC.

The chain links TRBV12-3 or TRBV12-4 to TRBJ2-2, with D unresolved. This CDR3 has 16 residues. V was clipped by 2 bases and J by 4 bases, with 14 bases between them. CDR3 in amino acids: CASSLKSYGSTGELFF. The CDR3 nucleotides read TGTGCCAGCAGTTTAAAATCCTACGGCTCCACCGGGGAGCTGTTTTTT.

The CDR3 DNA reads as TGTGCCAGCAGTGGCTACCGAACAGGGTCGCGGAGCTATGGCTACACCTTC. This codes for CASSGYRTGSRSYGYTF. This sequence joins TRBV6-2 or TRBV6-3 and TRBJ1-2, with D maybe TRBD1 (6 bases). Germline-derived CDR1 and CDR2 are MNHEY and SVGEGT. This CDR3 is 17 amino acids long. The V end was cut by 5 bases, the J end by 4 bases, with 23 bases between.

J is TRBJ1-1 and V is TRBV6-2 or TRBV6-3; 7 bases fit TRBD1. The CDR3 sequence is 14 residues long. CDR1 MNHEY and CDR2 SVGEGT come from the germline V gene. With 6 bases clipped from V and 4 bases from J, the junction kept 8 bases outside the gene matches. The CDR3 region has the DNA TGTGCCAGCAGCCAAACAGGGGAGAGCACTGAAGCTTTCTTT. Translation: CASSQTGESTEAFF.

This chain connects TRBV6-2 or TRBV6-3 to TRBJ2-1; 7 bases agree with TRBD1. Germline CDR1 and CDR2: MNHEY and SVGEGT. V was pared by 5 bases and J by 0 bases, with 7 bases of the junction left unmatched. The CDR3 spans 16 residues. The CDR3 DNA reads as TGTGCCAGCAGTCCTTACAGGGGAAGCTCCTACAATGAGCAGTTCTTC. Its translation: CASSPYRGSSYNEQFF.

This chain links TRBV5-6 with TRBJ2-1; possibly TRBD1 or TRBD2 for D (6 bases each). V lost 4 bases and J 2 bases, leaving 16 bases between the germline ends. From germline, CDR1 is SGHDT and CDR2 YYEEEE. The CDR3 runs 16 residues. This chain's CDR3 is CASSGSRRDTYNEQFF. CDR3 nucleotide sequence: TGTGCCAGCAGCGGTTCCCGGAGGGACACCTACAATGAGCAGTTCTTC.

In its sample, this clonotype was seen a few times. The chain joins TRBV5-6 to TRBJ2-5; D gene unclear. The CDR3 has 13 residues. The V gene lost 2 bases and the J gene lost 11 bases, with 16 bases spanning the gap. Germline V gene data show CDR1 as SGHDT and CDR2 as YYEEEE. The chain's CDR3 is CASSLRRNPEQYF. The CDR3 DNA is TGTGCCAGCAGCTTAAGACGGAACCCGGAGCAGTACTTC.

This clonotype has a handful of counts. This chain uses TRBV29-1 with TRBJ2-4, with 8 bases aligning to TRBD1. The DNA matches TRBJ2-5 better at its end, which makes the J call doubtful. The CDR3 is 17 residues long. The V gene's germline CDR1 is SQVTM and CDR2 ANQGSEA. The chain's CDR3 is CSVESWRSTQGGETQYF. Written as DNA, the CDR3 is TGCAGCGTTGAAAGCTGGCGATCGACACAGGGGGGTGAGACCCAGTACTTC.